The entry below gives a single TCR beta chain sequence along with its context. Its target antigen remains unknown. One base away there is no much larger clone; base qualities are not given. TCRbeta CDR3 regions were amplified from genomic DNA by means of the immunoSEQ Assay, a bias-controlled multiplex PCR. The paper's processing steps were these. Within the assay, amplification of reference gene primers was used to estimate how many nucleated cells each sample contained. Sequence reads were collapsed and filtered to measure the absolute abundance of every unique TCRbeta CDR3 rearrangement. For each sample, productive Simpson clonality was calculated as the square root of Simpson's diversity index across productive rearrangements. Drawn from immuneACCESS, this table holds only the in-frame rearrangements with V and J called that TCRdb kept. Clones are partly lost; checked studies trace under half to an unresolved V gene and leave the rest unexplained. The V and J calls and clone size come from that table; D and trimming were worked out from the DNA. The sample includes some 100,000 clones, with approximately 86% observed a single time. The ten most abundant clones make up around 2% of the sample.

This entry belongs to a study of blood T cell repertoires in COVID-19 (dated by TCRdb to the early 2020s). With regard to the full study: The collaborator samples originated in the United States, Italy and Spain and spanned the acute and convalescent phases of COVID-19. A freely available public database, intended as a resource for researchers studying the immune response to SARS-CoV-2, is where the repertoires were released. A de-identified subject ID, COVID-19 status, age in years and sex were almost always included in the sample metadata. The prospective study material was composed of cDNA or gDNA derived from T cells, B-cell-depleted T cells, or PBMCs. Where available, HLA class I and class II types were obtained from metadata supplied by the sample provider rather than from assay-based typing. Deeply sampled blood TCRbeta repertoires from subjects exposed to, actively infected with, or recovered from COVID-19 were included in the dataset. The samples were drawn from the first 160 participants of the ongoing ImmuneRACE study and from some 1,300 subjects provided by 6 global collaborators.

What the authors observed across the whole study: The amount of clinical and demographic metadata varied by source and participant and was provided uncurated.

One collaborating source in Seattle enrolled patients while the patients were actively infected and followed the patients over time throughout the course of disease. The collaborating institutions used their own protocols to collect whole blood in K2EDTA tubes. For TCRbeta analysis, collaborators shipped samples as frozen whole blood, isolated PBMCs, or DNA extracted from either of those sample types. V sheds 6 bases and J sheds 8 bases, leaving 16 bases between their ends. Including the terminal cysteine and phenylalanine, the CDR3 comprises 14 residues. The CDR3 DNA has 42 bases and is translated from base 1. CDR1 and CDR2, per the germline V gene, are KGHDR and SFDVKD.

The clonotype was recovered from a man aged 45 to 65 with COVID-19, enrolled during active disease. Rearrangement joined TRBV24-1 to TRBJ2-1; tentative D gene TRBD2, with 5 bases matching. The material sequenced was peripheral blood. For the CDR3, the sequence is CATSLGGGGDEQFF. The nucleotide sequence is TGTGCCACCAGTTTAGGAGGAGGTGGGGATGAGCAGTTCTTC.